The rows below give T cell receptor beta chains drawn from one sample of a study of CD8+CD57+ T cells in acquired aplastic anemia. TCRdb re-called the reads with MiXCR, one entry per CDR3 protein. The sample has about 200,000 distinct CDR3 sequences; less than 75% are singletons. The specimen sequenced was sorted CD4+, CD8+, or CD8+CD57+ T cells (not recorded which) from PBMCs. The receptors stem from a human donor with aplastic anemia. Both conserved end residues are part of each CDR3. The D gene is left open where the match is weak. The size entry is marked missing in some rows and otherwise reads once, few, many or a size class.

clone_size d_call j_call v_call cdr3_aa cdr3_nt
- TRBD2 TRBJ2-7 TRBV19 CASSWREGDYEQYF TGTGCCAGTAGTTGGAGGGAGGGAGACTACGAGCAGTACTTC
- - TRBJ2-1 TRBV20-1 CSARPRGEQFF TGCAGTGCAAGACCGAGGGGTGAGCAGTTCTTC
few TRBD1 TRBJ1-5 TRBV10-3 CAISEIAGGQPQHF TGTGCCATCAGTGAGATAGCAGGGGGTCAGCCCCAGCATTTT
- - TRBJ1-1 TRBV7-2 CASIPTDQEEAFF TGTGCCAGCATCCCTACGGACCAGGAGGAAGCTTTCTTT
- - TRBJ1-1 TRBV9 CASSGGEGTEAFF TGTGCCAGCAGCGGGGGTGAAGGGACTGAAGCTTTCTTT
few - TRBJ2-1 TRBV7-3 CASSLQGIYNEQFF TGTGCCAGCAGCTTGCAGGGAATCTACAATGAGCAGTTCTTC
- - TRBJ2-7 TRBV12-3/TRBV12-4 CASSSRGGPRYEQYF TGTGCCAGCAGTTCCCGTGGGGGACCTCGCTACGAGCAGTACTTC
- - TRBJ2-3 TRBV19 CASSARTRRSDTQYF TGTGCCAGTAGTGCTCGAACGCGAAGGTCAGATACGCAGTATTTT
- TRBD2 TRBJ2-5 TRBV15 CATSRLSKYTSGSFPWGETQYF TGTGCCACCAGCAGACTGTCCAAATATACTAGCGGGAGTTTCCCTTGGGGAGAGACCCAGTACTTC
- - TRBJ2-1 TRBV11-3 CASSKTGTYSNEQFF TGTGCCAGCAGCAAAACCGGGACTTACTCCAATGAGCAGTTCTTC
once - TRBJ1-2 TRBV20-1 CSASKSGWGGYTF TGCAGTGCTAGTAAATCAGGGTGGGGTGGCTACACCTTC
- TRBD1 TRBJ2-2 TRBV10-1 CASDRGAGELFF TGCGCCAGCGACAGGGGCGCCGGGGAGCTGTTTTTT
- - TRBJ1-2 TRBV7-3 CASSPRDGNGYTF TGTGCCAGCAGCCCCCGGGACGGGAATGGCTACACCTTC
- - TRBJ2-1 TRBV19 CASSMSSYNEQFF TGTGCCAGTAGTATGAGCTCCTACAATGAGCAGTTCTTC
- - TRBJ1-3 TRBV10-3 CAIAQGGNTIYF TGTGCCATCGCCCAGGGCGGAAACACCATATATTTT
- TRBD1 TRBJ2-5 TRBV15 CATSRGLGAGGSLQETQYF TGTGCCACCAGCAGAGGGTTGGGGGCAGGGGGATCCCTTCAAGAGACCCAGTACTTC
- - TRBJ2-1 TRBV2 CASSESLAAYNEQFF TGTGCCAGCAGTGAATCCCTTGCAGCTTACAATGAGCAGTTCTTC
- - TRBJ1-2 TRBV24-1 CATSEADYGYTF TGTGCCACCAGTGAGGCAGACTATGGCTACACCTTC
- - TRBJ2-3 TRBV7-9 CASSPPEQDTQYF TGTGCCAGCAGCCCCCCAGAACAAGATACGCAGTATTTT
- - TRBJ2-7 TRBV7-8 CASSPEAYWEQYF TGTGCCAGCAGCCCCGAGGCGTATTGGGAGCAGTACTTC
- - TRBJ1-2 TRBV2 CASSRVGDGGPTYGYTF TGTGCCAGCTCCCGTGTAGGGGATGGTGGCCCAACTTATGGCTACACCTTC
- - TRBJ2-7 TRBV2 CASSGPGNKYEQYF TGTGCCAGCAGCGGGCCAGGCAACAAATACGAGCAGTACTTC
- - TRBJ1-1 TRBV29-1 CSVVLGHTEAFF TGCAGCGTTGTATTGGGGCACACTGAAGCTTTCTTT
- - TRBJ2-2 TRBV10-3 CAVTGLNAGELFF TGTGCCGTGACGGGGCTGAACGCCGGGGAGCTGTTTTTT
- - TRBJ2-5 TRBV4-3 CASSQFRGGGTQYF TGCGCCAGCAGCCAATTTCGTGGGGGTGGGACCCAGTACTTC
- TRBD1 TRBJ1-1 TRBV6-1 CASRRGQVSTEAFF TGTGCCAGCAGACGCGGACAGGTCTCAACTGAAGCTTTCTTT
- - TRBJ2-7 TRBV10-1 CASSESNWELGPYEQYF TGCGCCAGCAGTGAGTCGAACTGGGAGCTAGGTCCCTACGAGCAGTACTTC
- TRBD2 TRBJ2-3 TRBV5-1 CASTPLAGASTDTQYF TGCGCCAGCACCCCTCTAGCGGGGGCTTCCACAGATACGCAGTATTTT
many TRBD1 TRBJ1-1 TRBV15 CATSRPFPGQGTEAFF TGTGCCACCAGCAGACCATTTCCGGGACAGGGAACTGAAGCTTTCTTT
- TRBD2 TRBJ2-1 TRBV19 CASSIKTSGVYNEQFF TGTGCCAGTAGTATTAAGACTAGCGGGGTTTACAATGAGCAGTTCTTC
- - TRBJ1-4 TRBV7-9 CASSLGPTTDEKLFF TGTGCCAGCAGCTTAGGGCCTACGACCGACGAAAAACTGTTTTTT
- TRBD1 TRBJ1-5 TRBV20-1 CSATGGDQPQHF TGCAGTGCTACAGGGGGCGATCAGCCCCAGCATTTT
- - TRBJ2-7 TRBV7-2 CASSWEGAVLGEQYF TGTGCCAGCAGTTGGGAGGGGGCAGTACTGGGGGAGCAGTACTTC
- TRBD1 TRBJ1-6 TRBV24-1 CATKIDRVHF TGTGCCACCAAGATTGACAGGGTCCACTTT
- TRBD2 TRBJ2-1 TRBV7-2 CASSFGFGLALQDF TGTGCCAGCAGCTTCGGGTTCGGACTAGCGTTACAAGACTTC
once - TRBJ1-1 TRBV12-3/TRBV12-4 CASSPGHLTSWGTEAFF TGTGCCAGCAGCCCGGGACATCTCACCTCCTGGGGCACTGAAGCTTTCTTT
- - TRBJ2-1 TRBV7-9 CASSSGLNYNEQFF TGTGCTAGCAGCTCTGGACTAAACTACAATGAGCAGTTCTTC
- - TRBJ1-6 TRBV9 CASSAPRDRNSPLHF TGTGCCAGCAGCGCCCCCCGGGACCGGAATTCACCCCTCCACTTT
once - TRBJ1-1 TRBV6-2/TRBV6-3 CASSYSAEDTEAFF TGTGCCAGCAGTTACTCGGCCGAAGACACTGAAGCTTTCTTT
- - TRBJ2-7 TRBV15 CATSRADTNEQYF TGTGCCACCAGCAGAGCTGACACCAACGAGCAGTACTTC
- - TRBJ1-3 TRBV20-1 CSAVPGQPSGNTIYF TGCAGTGCTGTGCCGGGACAACCCTCTGGAAACACCATATATTTT
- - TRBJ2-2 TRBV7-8 CASSSGQRSTGELFF TGTGCCAGCAGCTCGGGACAACGCTCGACCGGGGAGCTGTTTTTT
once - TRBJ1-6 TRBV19 CASSIGGVPPNSPLHF TGTGCCAGTAGTATAGGAGGGGTTCCGCCTAATTCACCCCTCCACTTT
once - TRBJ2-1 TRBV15 CATSREGGYNEQFF TGTGCCACCAGCAGGGAGGGGGGGTACAATGAGCAGTTCTTC
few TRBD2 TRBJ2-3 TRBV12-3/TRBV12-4 CASSFGLAVTDTQYF TGTGCCAGCAGTTTTGGACTAGCGGTCACAGATACGCAGTATTTT
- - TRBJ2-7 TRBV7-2 CASSLADSYEQYF TGTGCCAGCAGCTTAGCAGACAGCTACGAGCAGTACTTC
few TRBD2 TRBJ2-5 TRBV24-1 CATSRLAEETQYF TGTGCCACCAGCCGACTAGCTGAAGAGACCCAGTACTTC
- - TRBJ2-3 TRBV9 CASSVQDTNTDTQYF TGTGCCAGCAGCGTTCAGGACACAAACACAGATACGCAGTATTTT
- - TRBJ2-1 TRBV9 CASSGGNSAYNEQFF TGTGCCAGCAGCGGCGGAAACTCCGCTTACAATGAGCAGTTCTTC
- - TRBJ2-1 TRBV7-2 CASSRPGSYNEQFF TGTGCCAGCAGCCGCCCCGGCTCCTACAATGAGCAGTTCTTC
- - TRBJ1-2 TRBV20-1 CSAPRRQTF TGCAGTGCCCCAAGACGACAGACCTTC
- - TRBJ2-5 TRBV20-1 CSVPADGETQYF TGCAGTGTCCCAGCGGACGGGGAGACCCAGTACTTC
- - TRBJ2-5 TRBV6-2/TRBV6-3 CAIAHRSETQYF TGTGCCATCGCCCACAGGTCAGAGACCCAGTACTTC
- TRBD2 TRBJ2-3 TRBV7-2 CASSFSGRGTDTQYF TGTGCCAGCAGTTTTAGCGGGAGAGGGACAGATACGCAGTATTTT
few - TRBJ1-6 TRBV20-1 CSAKTANSYNSPLHF TGCAGTGCTAAGACAGCTAATTCCTATAATTCACCCCTCCACTTT
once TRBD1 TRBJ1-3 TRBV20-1 CSAREGQISPGNTIYF TGCAGTGCTAGGGAGGGACAGATCTCTCCTGGAAACACCATATATTTT
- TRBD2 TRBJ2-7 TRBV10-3 CAISEERTSGDEQYF TGTGCCATCAGTGAGGAGAGGACTAGCGGTGACGAGCAGTACTTC
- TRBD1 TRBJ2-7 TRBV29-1 CSVAKGQGDYEQYF TGCAGCGTTGCGAAGGGACAGGGAGACTACGAGCAGTACTTC
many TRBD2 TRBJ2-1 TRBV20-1 CSARDPRLAEYNEQFF TGCAGTGCTAGAGACCCGAGACTAGCGGAATACAATGAGCAGTTCTTC